The 3 T cell receptor beta chains presented below share a single source sample, sequenced in a study of blood T cell repertoires in COVID-19 (dated by TCRdb to about 2020). The library was built by means of the immunoSEQ multiplex PCR assay. Drawn from immuneACCESS, this table holds only the in-frame rearrangements with V and J called that TCRdb kept. Clones are partly lost; checked studies trace under half to an unresolved V gene and leave the rest unexplained. The table for this sample lists about 240,000 clones; around 90% of them were counted only once. The ten largest clones add up to 2% to 3% of the sample. Input material: PBMCs or T cells enriched from blood (not recorded which). These receptors came from a woman in her thirties with acute COVID-19.

CDR3: CASSPKGGANTGELFF. The DNA of the CDR3 is TGTGCCAGCTCACCGAAAGGGGGGGCGAACACCGGGGAGCTGTTTTTT. The chain is built from TRBV18 and TRBJ2-2; D perhaps matches TRBD2 (7 bases). Germline V gene lookup returns CDR1 KGHSH and CDR2 LQKENI. V was trimmed by 3 bases and J by 0 bases, leaving 11 bases between them. The CDR3 covers 16 residues.

The rearrangement joins TRBV18 to TRBJ2-5, with D uncertain. The ends were cut back, 1 base at V and 1 base at J, with 7 bases in the middle. The CDR3 spans 14 residues. Germline V gene sequence: CDR1 KGHSH, CDR2 LQKENI. The CDR3 is CASSPRAFQETQYF. In DNA, the CDR3 is TGTGCCAGCTCACCACGCGCCTTCCAAGAGACCCAGTACTTC.

This clone was picked up one time. The chain has TRBV10-1 and TRBJ2-3, with 7 bases fitting TRBD1. CDR1 and CDR2 (germline): WNHNN, SYGVQD (reference sequence). The CDR3 length is 14 residues. V lost 2 bases, J lost 6 bases, and 5 bases stayed unmatched. This chain's CDR3 is CASSEGRGMDTQYF. CDR3 bases: TGCGCCAGCAGTGAGGGCAGGGGGATGGATACGCAGTATTTT.